This TCR beta chain is drawn from a study of T cells after somatic rescue of genetic block. Method: immunoSEQ multiplex PCR; TCRdb's copy keeps in-frame clones and lacks some. This table has under 150,000 clones, about 93% appearing once. CDR3 size: 15 residues. The junction had 8 bases not matched to a gene; V was cut back by 6 bases and J by 1 base. CDR1 and CDR2 from the germline V gene are MDHEN and SYDVKM. This clone has only one observation. The chain links TRBV28 to TRBJ1-1; TRBD1 matches at 7 bases. The specimen was peripheral blood mononuclear cells (PBMCs). The sequence was obtained from a woman aged 18 to 35. This CDR3 reads CASRPDRAPNTEAFF. In nucleotides, the CDR3 is TGTGCCAGCAGACCCGACAGGGCGCCGAACACTGAAGCTTTCTTT.